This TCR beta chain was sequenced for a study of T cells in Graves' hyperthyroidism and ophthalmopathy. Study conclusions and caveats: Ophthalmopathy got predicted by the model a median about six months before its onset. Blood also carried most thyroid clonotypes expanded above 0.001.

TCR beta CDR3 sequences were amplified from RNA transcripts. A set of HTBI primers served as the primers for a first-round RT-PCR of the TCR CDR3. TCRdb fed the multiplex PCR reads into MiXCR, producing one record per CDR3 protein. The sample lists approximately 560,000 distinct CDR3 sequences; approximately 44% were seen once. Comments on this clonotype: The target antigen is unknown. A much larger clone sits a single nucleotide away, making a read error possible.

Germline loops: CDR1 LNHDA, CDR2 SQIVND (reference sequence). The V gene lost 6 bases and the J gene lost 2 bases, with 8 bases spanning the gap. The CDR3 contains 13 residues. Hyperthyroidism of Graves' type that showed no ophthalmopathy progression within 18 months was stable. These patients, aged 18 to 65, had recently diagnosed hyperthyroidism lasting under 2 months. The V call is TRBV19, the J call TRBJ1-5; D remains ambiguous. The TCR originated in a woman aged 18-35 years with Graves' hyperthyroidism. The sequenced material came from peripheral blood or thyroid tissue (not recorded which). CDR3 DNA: TGTGCCAGTAGGATGGCAGGCAATCAGCCCCAGCATTTT. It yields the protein CASRMAGNQPQHF.